Detailed here is one T cell receptor beta chain. What antigen it recognizes has not been identified. No clone much larger than this one lies a single base away; base qualities are absent. The cohort was made up of 500 to 800 healthy bone marrow donors. Cohort members were all nominally healthy when sampled, although unrecorded immune exposures were likely present. The donor was CMV seropositive and was included in the group of 250 to 350 seropositive cohort members. A peripheral blood sample was collected from each donor, and TCR beta sequencing was performed on peripheral blood mononuclear cells. The Qiagen DNeasy Blood Extraction Kit was used to extract genomic DNA from the blood cell samples. These data belong to a study of cytomegalovirus exposure and HLA in healthy donors (dated by TCRdb to about 2017). Broadly, across the study: An earlier analysis of 587 of the donors reported 276 Gb of sequence data and about 120 million unique TCR beta sequences obtained from 180 million or so T cells. The study aimed to test whether cataloging public T cell receptors could reveal signatures of past pathogen exposure. Four to six DR-DQ haplotypes were handled as single units for association and clustering, since linkage in the cohort was strong. A separate validation cohort of roughly 130 different subjects was used in addition to the approximately 670-subject first cohort. Typing coverage varied by locus: roughly 620-640 donors for A, B, C, DRB1 and DQB1; approximately 560 for DQA1; approximately 610 for DPA1; approximately 490 for DPB1. Of the 398 genotyped donors, over 65% fell in the genetic ancestry cluster associated with self-reported Caucasian donors. An earlier analysis of a few hundred of the donors applied high-throughput TCR beta sequencing to assess whether each TCR beta V gene segment acted as functional or pseudogenic. Class I and class II HLA loci were covered by the typing at four-digit resolution. A later genetic analysis used genome-wide SNP genotypes for about 60% of the roughly 670 donors, treating that subset as a discovery cohort. A later analysis re-analyzed previously published TCR beta repertoires from approximately 700 donors and added high-resolution HLA genotyping to study TCR occurrence patterns. To predict cytomegalovirus infection status, the study brought together high-throughput TCR immunosequencing, statistical association of individual TCRs with disease status, and machine learning. Using immunosequencing, the study profiled T cell repertoires from fewer than 700 subjects and related those repertoires to cytomegalovirus serostatus. Every discovery cohort repertoire had been produced on one sequencing platform. In the later analysis, no new phenotypic data were used to find candidate immune exposures; instead, reliance was placed on TCR beta sequences and their occurrence across donors. Roughly 300 gigabases of sequencing data and 91 million or so unique TCR sequences made up an early release that covered under 750 HLA-typed donors. Donor age, sex, ethnicity and CMV serostatus were compiled alongside the repertoire data. Among 398 genotyped donors of the cohort, an average of around 220,000 unique TCR beta nucleotide sequences was sequenced per donor, of which 15% to 20% were non-productive. The paper's findings and limits, for the study overall: Because counts were too low, approximately 18 rarely observed V segments, including chromosome 9 orphons, were excluded from the earlier analysis of around 640 of the donors. According to the authors, the approach could potentially be generalized to other disease states and immunological phenotypes. Broadly in line with IMGT annotations, most TCR beta V segments showed up in productive rearrangements about 87% or about 30% of the time in an earlier analysis of approximately 640 of the donors. In vitro tests confirmed that a few of the cytomegalovirus-associated TCR beta chains recognize cytomegalovirus antigens. A later analysis reported that several top co-occurrence clusters appeared linked to parvovirus B19, influenza, CMV and Epstein-Barr virus. While some public TCRs were present in many individuals, most TCR sequences turned up only very rarely across donors. A later analysis found that most CMV-associated TCR beta chains appeared HLA-restricted, with HLA associations seemingly driven largely by CMV exposure. Some IMGT-functional V segments, including TRBV6-2 and TRBV6-3, could not be distinguished by the 87-base-pair reads and were therefore excluded. A cluster of highly shared sequence variants was judged likely to be a technical artifact of the sequencing pipeline. For the cohort, immune exposure information was limited to CMV serostatus. Because HLA typing was missing for some donors at each locus, association tests included only the typed subset. An association between a missense DCLRE1C variant and V-gene and J-gene trimming of TCR beta chains was found in a later genetic analysis and replicated in an independent cohort. According to a later genetic analysis, donors in an Asian-associated ancestry cluster had fewer N-insertions in productive TCRs than the approximately 700-donor mean. A later analysis found that TCR association rates varied across HLA loci, with DRB1 alleles showing the most associated TCRs and HLA-C alleles the fewest. Specific HLA alleles were associated with roughly 16,000 TCR beta sequences at a false discovery rate of 0.05 in a later analysis. A further reported finding was that TCR beta sequences accurately predicted the HLA-A and HLA-B alleles for most subjects in the first cohort. Sequencing depth was assumed to be roughly uniform across donors in the presence/absence analyses, though that assumption may not hold. A later analysis found that HLA-associated TCR beta chains were more clonally expanded and had lower generation probabilities than equally common non-associated chains. Strong co-occurrence of HLA alleles, especially DR and DQ, made assigning TCR associations to individual alleles difficult. Linkage disequilibrium might explain the correlated functional status among segregating V segments, but an unknown experimental factor could not be excluded. Cytomegalovirus status was reported to be diagnosed by the classifier with high specificity and sensitivity in both the original and validation cohorts. Only TCR beta chains were sequenced in this cohort, and the absence of alpha or paired-chain data limited detectable features. The study gave a list of under 200 TCR beta chains associated with cytomegalovirus.

Library creation used the immunoSEQ multiplex PCR assay. For the multiplex PCR, a mixture combining 60 forward primers for TCR Vbeta segments and 13 reverse primers for TCR Jbeta segments was used. A multiplex PCR assay on genomic DNA amplified the CDR3 region of rearranged TCR beta genes. The amplified TCR beta libraries were sequenced on the Illumina HiSeq System as 87-base-pair reads. The original pipeline was this. A later analysis counted 65 million to 90 million unique TCR beta chains across the 500 to 850 repertoires, and approximately 11 million of these chains were shared by at least two donors. To remove PCR and sequencing errors, raw reads were error-corrected and collapsed into unique sequences using a nearest-neighbor algorithm that merged closely related sequences. Alignment of CDR3 sequences to IMGT reference sequences was used to assign V, D and J gene segments. For a sequence to be retained, a match of at least six nucleotides was required to both a V gene segment and a J gene segment. Rearrangements were classified as productive when the CDR3 lacked stop codons and remained in frame with V and J, and all other rearrangements were classified as non-productive. Following IMGT convention, CDR3 was defined as the stretch from the second conserved V-encoded cysteine up to the conserved J-encoded phenylalanine. The earlier analysis of some 550 of the donors excluded any sequence lacking an unambiguous match to a single V gene segment. An earlier analysis of almost 600 of the donors classified V segments as functional when productive rearrangements were above 56.7% and as segregating when the standard deviation between donors was above 5%. A statistical classification framework was built for diagnosing cytomegalovirus status from the catalog of TCR beta chain sequences. In a later analysis, V and J genes were assigned by comparing TCR nucleotide sequences against IMGT/GENE-DB human TR gene sequences. The TCRdist pipeline was used in a later analysis to assign CDR3 sequences and most-parsimonious VDJ recombination scenarios. In a later analysis, each TCR beta chain was defined by its CDR3 amino acid sequence together with its V-gene family, and reads without a unique V-gene family were excluded. In a later analysis, approximately 640 highly shared, low-generation-probability nucleotide sequences were removed to address suspected cross-contamination and a sequencing artifact. For each public chain, a later analysis derived a clonal expansion index from normalized ranks of inferred template counts within each repertoire. In a later analysis, generation probabilities were computed with a VDJ recombination model fitted to out-of-frame rearrangements, and the resulting probabilities were checked against IGoR. In a later analysis, hypergeometric tests were used to score TCR-TCR, TCR-HLA and TCR-CMV co-occurrence, with a repertoire-size bias correction applied to TCR pairs. In a later analysis, false discovery rates were estimated by permuting HLA or CMV assignments 20 times. In a later analysis, co-occurring TCRs were grouped using DBSCAN, with TCRdist sequence similarity added in when clustering inside HLA-allele-positive subsets. Co-occurrence clustering excluded repertoires with fewer than 30,000 or more than 120,000 public chains, plus five with anomalous nucleotide sharing. Drawn from immuneACCESS, this table holds only the in-frame rearrangements with V and J called that TCRdb kept. Clones are partly lost; checked studies trace under half to an unresolved V gene and leave the rest unexplained. Clonal size and the V and J genes are those of that table, whereas D and trimming came from the DNA. Present in this sample are 95,000 to 150,000 clones, around two thirds of which were seen just once. The top ten hold under 9.5% of the sample.

V is trimmed back by 3 bases and J by 9 bases, and the junction contains 4 bases that no gene match accounts for. The CDR3 holds 13 amino acids from the cysteine to the phenylalanine. The retained sequence is limited to the CDR3, 39 bases, with the frame set at the first base. The germline V gene specifies KGHSY as CDR1 and FQNENV as CDR2. The rearranged segments are TRBV16 and TRBJ1-1; TRBD1 lines up with 10 middle nucleotides. The sample consisted of PBMCs. The receptor was isolated from a woman in her thirties or forties in good health and CMV-seropositive. The CDR3 region: CASSQVGQGKAFF. The DNA sequence is as follows: TGTGCCAGCAGCCAGGTGGGACAGGGGAAAGCTTTCTTT.